Listed below are T cell receptor beta chains from one sample, sequenced in a study of regulatory T cells in long-lasting Graves disease. One entry per CDR3 protein, called by TCRdb with MiXCR from the multiplex PCR reads. The sample lists hundreds of thousands of distinct CDR3 sequences; roughly a sixth were seen once. The sample here was peripheral blood mononuclear cells (PBMCs), taken at new diagnosis, from a patient treated with antithyroid drugs. These TCRs come from a female donor with Graves disease. CDR3s include the opening cysteine and the closing phenylalanine or tryptophan. D genes are given only for firm matches. Clone size is stated in some rows and not others, as once, few, many or a class when expanded.

d_gene	v_gene	j_gene	abundance	len	CDR3aa	CDR3nt
TRBD1	TRBV18	TRBJ2-5	many	14	CATLSDRVGETQYF	TGTGCCACCCTCTCGGACAGGGTTGGGGAGACCCAGTACTTC
NA	TRBV6-5	TRBJ2-3	NA	16	CASGYVGARSTDTQYF	TGTGCCAGCGGTTACGTGGGGGCTCGGAGCACAGATACGCAGTATTTT
TRBD2	TRBV2	TRBJ2-5	many	11	CASTGGETQYF	TGTGCCAGCACGGGAGGGGAGACCCAGTACTTC
TRBD2	TRBV18	TRBJ2-1	NA	15	CASSPQALAYNEQFF	TGTGCCAGCTCCCCCCAGGCACTAGCGTACAATGAGCAGTTCTTC
TRBD1	TRBV12-3/TRBV12-4	TRBJ2-7	many	15	CASSLVSGQGYEQYF	TGTGCCAGCAGTTTGGTTTCCGGACAGGGCTACGAGCAGTACTTC
NA	TRBV27	TRBJ1-5	many	14	CASSWRDGNQPQHF	TGTGCCAGCAGTTGGAGGGATGGCAATCAGCCCCAGCATTTT
TRBD1	TRBV5-1	TRBJ2-4	few	16	CASSPRDSETQNIQYF	TGCGCCAGCAGCCCAAGGGACAGCGAGACGCAAAACATTCAGTACTTC
NA	TRBV9	TRBJ2-2	many	19	CASSVNPGQRAPNTGELFF	TGTGCCAGCAGCGTTAACCCGGGCCAGAGAGCCCCGAACACCGGGGAGCTGTTTTTT
TRBD2	TRBV20-1	TRBJ2-3	NA	15	CSASRPSGTTDTQYF	TGCAGTGCTAGTAGGCCTAGCGGGACCACAGATACGCAGTATTTT
NA	TRBV7-2	TRBJ2-3	many	15	CASSFRGGGTDTQYF	TGTGCCAGCAGCTTCCGGGGCGGGGGCACAGATACGCAGTATTTT
NA	TRBV28	TRBJ1-1	many	16	CASSPPGQVVYTEAFF	TGTGCCAGCAGTCCCCCAGGCCAGGTCGTATACACTGAAGCTTTCTTT
NA	TRBV29-1	TRBJ2-6	few	15	CSGLTAGSGANVLTF	TGCAGCGGGTTAACTGCGGGCTCTGGGGCCAACGTCCTGACTTTC
NA	TRBV2	TRBJ2-2	few	14	CASSAGGYTGELFF	TGTGCCAGCAGTGCTGGCGGCTACACCGGGGAGCTGTTTTTT
TRBD1	TRBV18	TRBJ2-5	many	14	CASSPTGGAETQYF	TGTGCCAGCTCACCTACAGGGGGTGCCGAGACCCAGTACTTC
NA	TRBV2	TRBJ2-5	many	14	CASTIPGGGETQYF	TGTGCCAGCACTATACCGGGTGGGGGGGAGACCCAGTACTTC
TRBD1	TRBV15	TRBJ2-6	many	17	CATSRGLQGTGANVLTF	TGTGCCACCAGCAGAGGACTACAGGGGACTGGGGCCAACGTCCTGACTTTC
TRBD2	TRBV2	TRBJ2-4	many	15	CASRTSGRAENIQYF	TGTGCCAGCAGAACTAGCGGGAGGGCTGAAAACATTCAGTACTTC
NA	TRBV5-6	TRBJ2-3	many	15	CASSFKGGLGDTQYF	TGTGCCAGCAGCTTTAAGGGAGGTTTAGGTGATACGCAGTATTTT
NA	TRBV28	TRBJ1-2	many	15	CASTSARDADYGYTF	TGTGCCAGCACCTCGGCCCGGGACGCTGACTATGGCTACACCTTC
NA	TRBV11-2	TRBJ2-1	many	15	CASSQRQESHNEQFF	TGTGCCAGCAGCCAGAGACAGGAGAGTCACAATGAGCAGTTCTTC
NA	TRBV7-9	TRBJ2-5	many	11	CASSLELTQYF	TGTGCCAGCAGCTTAGAATTGACCCAGTACTTC
TRBD1	TRBV4-3	TRBJ1-1	few	14	CASSETGLDTEAFF	TGCGCCAGCAGCGAGACAGGGTTGGACACTGAAGCTTTCTTT
NA	TRBV7-3	TRBJ2-1	many	15	CASSLGGRSYNEQFF	TGTGCCAGCAGCTTGGGCGGCCGCTCCTACAATGAGCAGTTCTTC
NA	TRBV29-1	TRBJ1-2	many	13	CSVETDFRYGYTF	TGCAGCGTTGAGACGGATTTCCGCTATGGCTACACCTTC
NA	TRBV7-2	TRBJ2-1	many	16	CASSLRAVVGHNEQFF	TGTGCCAGCAGCTTGAGGGCTGTAGTAGGGCACAATGAGCAGTTCTTC
TRBD1	TRBV19	TRBJ2-1	NA	14	CASSQGDSRNEQFF	TGTGCCAGTAGCCAGGGGGATTCTCGTAATGAGCAGTTCTTC
NA	TRBV28	TRBJ2-5	many	15	CASSSPRGLQETQYF	TGTGCCAGCAGTTCCCCCAGGGGCCTACAAGAGACCCAGTACTTC
NA	TRBV7-2	TRBJ1-1	many	20	CASSSQTVIAMGPGNTEAFF	TGTGCCAGCAGCTCCCAAACGGTGATCGCCATGGGCCCTGGGAACACTGAAGCTTTCTTT
TRBD2	TRBV7-3	TRBJ2-3	many	16	CASSLVGTSGSHTQYF	TGTGCCAGCAGCTTAGTGGGGACTAGCGGGAGTCATACGCAGTATTTT
TRBD1	TRBV12-3/TRBV12-4	TRBJ2-7	many	18	CASSSIRTGGSGWTEQYF	TGTGCCAGCAGTTCGATCCGGACAGGGGGCTCGGGTTGGACCGAGCAGTACTTC
TRBD1	TRBV29-1	TRBJ2-7	NA	13	CSALTGASYEQYF	TGCAGCGCCCTGACAGGGGCATCCTACGAGCAGTACTTC
NA	TRBV13	TRBJ2-7	many	14	CASSFRYRVNEQYF	TGTGCCAGCAGCTTCCGTTACAGGGTTAACGAGCAGTACTTC
TRBD2	TRBV28	TRBJ2-7	many	16	CASSFIGTSGTYEQYF	TGTGCCAGCAGTTTTATCGGGACTAGCGGGACTTACGAGCAGTACTTC
NA	TRBV6-1	TRBJ1-2	many	14	CASSTLDRTYGYTF	TGTGCCAGCAGTACCCTGGACAGAACCTATGGCTACACCTTC
NA	TRBV3-1	TRBJ1-2	many	14	CASSQEGPGYGYTF	TGTGCCAGCAGCCAAGAGGGGCCGGGATATGGCTACACCTTC
NA	TRBV6-2/TRBV6-3	TRBJ2-1	many	13	CASKLRGAYEQFF	TGTGCCAGCAAGTTAAGGGGGGCCTATGAGCAGTTCTTC
TRBD1	TRBV4-1	TRBJ2-2	NA	14	CASSRTGASGELFF	TGCGCCAGCAGCCGGACAGGGGCTTCTGGGGAGCTGTTTTTT
TRBD1	TRBV27	TRBJ2-1	NA	15	CASTSGTDSYNEQFF	TGTGCCAGCACCAGTGGGACAGACTCCTACAATGAGCAGTTCTTC
TRBD2	TRBV5-1	TRBJ2-3	many	16	CASSLDGGVGTDTQYF	TGCGCCAGCAGCTTGGATGGGGGGGTTGGCACAGATACGCAGTATTTT